The rows below give T cell receptor beta chains drawn from one sample of a study of T cell repertoires in cytomegalovirus infection. TCRdb used MiXCR to reprocess the reads, holding one entry per CDR3 protein. The data contain 150,000 to 200,000 distinct CDR3 sequences, 28% of them singletons. Specimen: PBMCs. The receptors stem from a human donor in good health (CMV status not recorded). Some clones in this sample may be carry-over from other donors' samples. CDR3s include the opening cysteine and the closing phenylalanine or tryptophan. Fields, in order: clone size, D gene, J gene, V gene, CDR3 protein, CDR3 DNA. A D gene is named only where the DNA matches it firmly. The listing skips clone size in some rows; elsewhere it reads once, few, many or a size class.

clone size: .
D gene: .
J gene: TRBJ1-1
V gene: TRBV5-6
CDR3 protein: CASSLGLPEVMNTEAFF
CDR3 DNA: TGTGCCAGCAGCTTGGGACTCCCTGAGGTAATGAACACTGAAGCTTTCTTT

clone size: few
D gene: TRBD2
J gene: TRBJ2-2
V gene: TRBV7-2
CDR3 protein: CASSSLGLAGVTTGELFF
CDR3 DNA: TGTGCCAGCAGCTCCCTCGGACTAGCGGGGGTCACCACCGGGGAGCTGTTTTTT

clone size: few
D gene: .
J gene: TRBJ2-1
V gene: TRBV14
CDR3 protein: CASSPRGKNEQFF
CDR3 DNA: TGTGCCAGCAGCCCCAGGGGCAAGAATGAGCAGTTCTTC

clone size: .
D gene: TRBD1
J gene: TRBJ2-3
V gene: TRBV7-2
CDR3 protein: CASGNRQGSTDTQYF
CDR3 DNA: TGTGCCAGCGGGAATAGACAGGGGAGCACAGATACGCAGTATTTT

clone size: few
D gene: TRBD1
J gene: TRBJ1-1
V gene: TRBV12-5
CDR3 protein: CASGPAGTGTEAFF
CDR3 DNA: TGTGCTAGTGGCCCCGCCGGGACAGGGACTGAAGCTTTCTTT

clone size: few
D gene: TRBD2
J gene: TRBJ2-3
V gene: TRBV7-3
CDR3 protein: CASSRLAGGPGRDTQYF
CDR3 DNA: TGTGCCAGCAGCCGACTAGCGGGGGGGCCGGGTCGAGATACGCAGTATTTT

clone size: .
D gene: .
J gene: TRBJ1-2
V gene: TRBV15
CDR3 protein: CATSREAGISGYTF
CDR3 DNA: TGTGCCACCAGCAGAGAGGCAGGGATCTCTGGCTACACCTTC

clone size: .
D gene: .
J gene: TRBJ1-6
V gene: TRBV6-6
CDR3 protein: CASSPGGTRSLHF
CDR3 DNA: TGTGCCAGCAGTCCCGGGGGGACAAGATCCCTCCACTTT

clone size: .
D gene: TRBD1
J gene: TRBJ2-2
V gene: TRBV11-2
CDR3 protein: CASSLTAGGTNTGELFF
CDR3 DNA: TGTGCCAGCAGCTTAACGGCAGGGGGCACGAACACCGGGGAGCTGTTTTTT

clone size: few
D gene: .
J gene: TRBJ2-1
V gene: TRBV6-6
CDR3 protein: CASSPDPSSYNEQFF
CDR3 DNA: TGTGCCAGCAGCCCGGACCCAAGCTCCTACAATGAGCAGTTCTTC

clone size: few
D gene: TRBD2
J gene: TRBJ2-1
V gene: TRBV7-8
CDR3 protein: CASSLKIGGAGWEQFF
CDR3 DNA: TGTGCCAGCAGCCTAAAAATCGGGGGGGCGGGATGGGAGCAGTTCTTC

clone size: .
D gene: .
J gene: TRBJ2-2
V gene: TRBV20-1
CDR3 protein: CSARESANTGELFF
CDR3 DNA: TGCAGTGCTAGAGAGTCCGCGAACACCGGGGAGCTGTTTTTT

clone size: .
D gene: TRBD1
J gene: TRBJ2-7
V gene: TRBV7-2
CDR3 protein: CASSLAGQLSYEQYF
CDR3 DNA: TGTGCCAGCAGCTTAGCGGGACAGCTCTCCTACGAGCAGTACTTC

clone size: many
D gene: .
J gene: TRBJ1-2
V gene: TRBV7-8
CDR3 protein: CASSPVRTNYGYTF
CDR3 DNA: TGTGCCAGCAGCCCGGTGCGCACTAACTATGGCTACACCTTC

clone size: few
D gene: .
J gene: TRBJ1-4
V gene: TRBV7-8
CDR3 protein: CASTASPPREKLFF
CDR3 DNA: TGTGCCAGCACCGCTTCCCCACCGAGGGAAAAACTGTTTTTT

clone size: few
D gene: .
J gene: TRBJ2-7
V gene: TRBV7-2
CDR3 protein: CASSPSQSYEQYF
CDR3 DNA: TGTGCCAGCAGCCCTAGCCAATCCTACGAGCAGTACTTC

clone size: .
D gene: .
J gene: TRBJ1-4
V gene: TRBV20-1
CDR3 protein: CSARDLGGVANEKLFF
CDR3 DNA: TGCAGTGCTAGAGATCTGGGAGGGGTGGCTAATGAAAAACTGTTTTTT

clone size: many
D gene: .
J gene: TRBJ2-1
V gene: TRBV5-1
CDR3 protein: CASSFSRVSNEQFF
CDR3 DNA: TGCGCCAGCAGCTTCAGCAGGGTATCAAATGAGCAGTTCTTC

clone size: many
D gene: .
J gene: TRBJ1-1
V gene: TRBV7-2
CDR3 protein: CASSLGSYKLNTEAFF
CDR3 DNA: TGTGCCAGCAGCCTAGGATCCTACAAATTGAACACTGAAGCTTTCTTT

clone size: few
D gene: .
J gene: TRBJ2-3
V gene: TRBV23-1
CDR3 protein: CASSHPDSSLSTDTQYF
CDR3 DNA: TGCGCCAGCAGTCACCCTGACAGTAGCCTAAGCACAGATACGCAGTATTTT

clone size: many
D gene: .
J gene: TRBJ2-5
V gene: TRBV7-2
CDR3 protein: CASTMPGETQYF
CDR3 DNA: TGTGCCAGCACCATGCCGGGAGAGACCCAGTACTTC

clone size: .
D gene: TRBD1
J gene: TRBJ2-7
V gene: TRBV5-4
CDR3 protein: CASSGTGLSSYEQYF
CDR3 DNA: TGTGCCAGCAGCGGGACAGGTCTAAGCTCCTACGAGCAGTACTTC

clone size: few
D gene: .
J gene: TRBJ1-6
V gene: TRBV10-3
CDR3 protein: CAIRPQGTNSPLHF
CDR3 DNA: TGTGCCATCAGGCCGCAGGGGACGAATTCACCCCTCCACTTT

clone size: .
D gene: .
J gene: TRBJ2-5
V gene: TRBV16
CDR3 protein: CASSHTPRGAETQYF
CDR3 DNA: TGTGCCAGCAGCCATACCCCAAGGGGAGCGGAGACCCAGTACTTC

clone size: many
D gene: .
J gene: TRBJ2-2
V gene: TRBV7-2
CDR3 protein: CASSRRTGELFF
CDR3 DNA: TGTGCCAGCAGCCGGAGGACCGGGGAGCTGTTTTTT

clone size: few
D gene: TRBD2
J gene: TRBJ2-5
V gene: TRBV7-8
CDR3 protein: CASSSAAGEETQYF
CDR3 DNA: TGTGCCAGCAGCTCCGCAGCGGGGGAAGAGACCCAGTACTTC

clone size: .
D gene: .
J gene: TRBJ1-1
V gene: TRBV4-3
CDR3 protein: CASSPSSGRAFF
CDR3 DNA: TGCGCCAGCAGCCCTTCCTCAGGAAGGGCTTTCTTT

clone size: .
D gene: .
J gene: TRBJ2-3
V gene: TRBV20-1
CDR3 protein: CSARDARRGSSSTDTQYF
CDR3 DNA: TGCAGTGCTAGAGATGCTAGGAGGGGATCGTCTAGCACAGATACGCAGTATTTT

clone size: .
D gene: .
J gene: TRBJ1-2
V gene: TRBV29-1
CDR3 protein: CSVDTGYGYTF
CDR3 DNA: TGCAGCGTTGATACGGGTTATGGCTACACCTTC

clone size: .
D gene: .
J gene: TRBJ2-4
V gene: TRBV19
CDR3 protein: CANEDREAIQYF
CDR3 DNA: TGTGCCAACGAAGACAGGGAGGCCATTCAGTACTTC

clone size: once
D gene: .
J gene: TRBJ1-2
V gene: TRBV20-1
CDR3 protein: CSARTAYGYTF
CDR3 DNA: TGCAGTGCTAGGACGGCCTATGGCTACACCTTC

clone size: .
D gene: .
J gene: TRBJ2-3
V gene: TRBV12-5
CDR3 protein: CASLGATDTQYF
CDR3 DNA: TGTGCTAGTTTGGGGGCGACAGATACGCAGTATTTT

clone size: .
D gene: .
J gene: TRBJ1-5
V gene: TRBV6-2/TRBV6-3
CDR3 protein: CASSYGQGIQPQHF
CDR3 DNA: TGTGCCAGCAGTTACGGGCAGGGTATTCAGCCCCAGCATTTT

clone size: .
D gene: .
J gene: TRBJ2-1
V gene: TRBV20-1
CDR3 protein: CSAAPSRTVPYNEQFF
CDR3 DNA: TGCAGTGCTGCCCCCAGTAGGACAGTCCCCTACAATGAGCAGTTCTTC

clone size: .
D gene: .
J gene: TRBJ2-2
V gene: TRBV20-1
CDR3 protein: CSALKGFTGELFF
CDR3 DNA: TGCAGTGCCTTGAAAGGATTCACCGGGGAGCTGTTTTTT

clone size: many
D gene: .
J gene: TRBJ1-5
V gene: TRBV7-2
CDR3 protein: CASSLAVDGPQHF
CDR3 DNA: TGTGCCAGCAGCTTAGCGGTCGACGGGCCCCAGCATTTT

clone size: few
D gene: TRBD2
J gene: TRBJ2-1
V gene: TRBV12-3/TRBV12-4
CDR3 protein: CASSREAGGGNEQFF
CDR3 DNA: TGTGCCAGCAGTCGGGAGGCGGGGGGGGGAAATGAGCAGTTCTTC

clone size: .
D gene: .
J gene: TRBJ1-5
V gene: TRBV5-1
CDR3 protein: CASSSTPDFGQPQHF
CDR3 DNA: TGCGCCAGCAGCTCGACGCCTGATTTCGGTCAGCCCCAGCATTTT

clone size: few
D gene: .
J gene: TRBJ1-4
V gene: TRBV7-9
CDR3 protein: CASSYSGGKEKLFF
CDR3 DNA: TGTGCCAGCAGCTACTCGGGGGGAAAAGAAAAACTGTTTTTT

clone size: once
D gene: .
J gene: TRBJ1-1
V gene: TRBV12-3/TRBV12-4
CDR3 protein: CASSRTQAEAFF
CDR3 DNA: TGTGCCAGCAGTCGAACCCAAGCTGAAGCTTTCTTT

clone size: few
D gene: TRBD1
J gene: TRBJ2-2
V gene: TRBV2
CDR3 protein: CASRYDRGGELFF
CDR3 DNA: TGTGCCAGCAGATACGACAGGGGCGGGGAGCTGTTTTTT

clone size: .
D gene: .
J gene: TRBJ2-2
V gene: TRBV6-5
CDR3 protein: CASRQGWTGELFF
CDR3 DNA: TGTGCCAGCAGGCAGGGCTGGACCGGGGAGCTGTTTTTT

clone size: many
D gene: TRBD1
J gene: TRBJ1-6
V gene: TRBV7-6
CDR3 protein: CASSLQGADSPLHF
CDR3 DNA: TGTGCCAGCAGCCTTCAGGGGGCCGATTCACCCCTCCACTTT

clone size: .
D gene: .
J gene: TRBJ1-1
V gene: TRBV29-1
CDR3 protein: CSVGGSGKAFF
CDR3 DNA: TGCAGCGTTGGGGGTTCCGGAAAAGCTTTCTTT

clone size: many
D gene: .
J gene: TRBJ2-2
V gene: TRBV3-1
CDR3 protein: CASSHFDSGGELFF
CDR3 DNA: TGTGCCAGCAGCCACTTCGACTCAGGCGGGGAGCTGTTTTTT

clone size: few
D gene: TRBD2
J gene: TRBJ2-5
V gene: TRBV15
CDR3 protein: CATSRDLGSGTSGKTGRETQYF
CDR3 DNA: TGTGCCACCAGCAGAGATTTAGGGTCCGGGACTAGCGGCAAGACGGGAAGAGAGACCCAGTACTTC

clone size: few
D gene: .
J gene: TRBJ1-5
V gene: TRBV10-3
CDR3 protein: CASEQTLVGNQPQHF
CDR3 DNA: TGTGCCAGCGAACAGACTCTAGTGGGCAATCAGCCCCAGCATTTT

clone size: few
D gene: .
J gene: TRBJ1-1
V gene: TRBV10-3
CDR3 protein: CAIRGQDTEAFF
CDR3 DNA: TGTGCCATCAGGGGACAAGACACTGAAGCTTTCTTT

clone size: few
D gene: .
J gene: TRBJ2-1
V gene: TRBV7-3
CDR3 protein: CASSPGEARGEQFF
CDR3 DNA: TGTGCCAGCAGCCCCGGGGAGGCGCGGGGAGAGCAGTTCTTC

clone size: few
D gene: .
J gene: TRBJ1-1
V gene: TRBV7-2
CDR3 protein: CASSSEGNLSEAFF
CDR3 DNA: TGTGCCAGCAGCTCAGAAGGGAATTTGTCTGAAGCTTTCTTT

clone size: once
D gene: TRBD1
J gene: TRBJ2-1
V gene: TRBV2
CDR3 protein: CASRVTGGGYNEQFF
CDR3 DNA: TGTGCCAGCAGGGTTACAGGGGGCGGCTACAATGAGCAGTTCTTC

clone size: few
D gene: .
J gene: TRBJ2-1
V gene: TRBV12-5
CDR3 protein: CASGLPQQLVTYNEQFF
CDR3 DNA: TGTGCTAGTGGTTTGCCCCAACAGCTAGTCACCTACAATGAGCAGTTCTTC

clone size: .
D gene: .
J gene: TRBJ1-2
V gene: TRBV7-2
CDR3 protein: CASSLGGSNYGYTF
CDR3 DNA: TGTGCCAGCAGCTTAGGGGGGAGCAACTATGGCTACACCTTC